The rows below give T cell receptor beta chains drawn from one sample of a study of T cell responses to AZD1222 COVID-19 vaccine. Profiled with immunoSEQ multiplex PCR; TCRdb holds only in-frame clones, not every one. The data contain 130,000 to 150,000 clones, over 75% of them seen just once; the ten biggest clones take up under 1.5%. The sequences come from peripheral blood, collected on day 0 of AZD1222 vaccination. The receptor set was obtained from an adult in good health. Both conserved end residues are part of each CDR3. The D gene is left open where the match is weak. The listing skips clone size in some rows; elsewhere it reads once, few, many or a size class.

J gene	clone size	V gene	D gene	CDR3 protein	CDR3 DNA
TRBJ2-2	NA	TRBV28	NA	CASTFPLNTGELFF	TGTGCCAGCACCTTCCCTCTGAACACCGGGGAGCTGTTTTTT
TRBJ1-1	NA	TRBV20-1	NA	CRLQENTEAFF	TGCAGGCTACAGGAGAACACTGAAGCTTTCTTT
TRBJ1-6	NA	TRBV6-5	NA	CASSRVGGSPLHF	TGTGCCAGCAGTAGGGTCGGGGGCTCACCCCTCCACTTT
TRBJ1-1	NA	TRBV14	NA	CASSARTVRFTEAFF	TGTGCCAGCAGCGCCCGAACGGTCCGTTTCACTGAAGCTTTCTTT
TRBJ2-7	NA	TRBV20-1	NA	CSARKGDEQYF	TGCAGTGCTAGAAAAGGGGACGAGCAGTACTTC
TRBJ2-3	NA	TRBV18	TRBD2	CASSPRGGSTDTQYF	TGTGCCAGCTCACCCCGGGGGGGTAGCACAGATACGCAGTATTTT
TRBJ1-1	NA	TRBV5-1	NA	CASMAIVPGGTEAFF	TGCGCCAGCATGGCAATCGTACCGGGCGGGACTGAAGCTTTCTTT
TRBJ1-1	NA	TRBV6-5	TRBD1	CASRPGQANTEAFF	TGTGCCAGCAGGCCCGGACAGGCGAACACTGAAGCTTTCTTT
TRBJ2-2	few	TRBV5-6	NA	CASSSIVAGELFF	TGTGCCAGCAGCTCCATAGTAGCCGGGGAGCTGTTTTTT
TRBJ2-7	NA	TRBV9	NA	CASARGGTPYEQYF	TGTGCCAGCGCCCGTGGGGGCACGCCCTACGAGCAGTACTTC
TRBJ1-5	once	TRBV27	NA	CASSLLQPRGNQPQHF	TGTGCCAGCAGTTTACTTCAGCCCAGGGGCAATCAGCCCCAGCATTTT
TRBJ1-1	NA	TRBV7-3	NA	CASSQGLFGTEAFF	TGTGCCAGCAGTCAGGGTCTTTTTGGGACTGAAGCTTTCTTT
TRBJ2-2	NA	TRBV7-3	TRBD1	CASSLTAQGSAGELFF	TGTGCCAGCAGCTTAACCGCACAGGGGAGCGCCGGGGAGCTGTTTTTT
TRBJ1-3	NA	TRBV10-1	NA	CASSDNSGNTIYF	TGCGCCAGCAGTGACAACTCTGGAAACACCATATATTTT
TRBJ1-5	NA	TRBV19	NA	CASEIQWGSGQPQHF	TGTGCCAGTGAGATCCAATGGGGGTCGGGTCAGCCCCAGCATTTT
TRBJ2-7	NA	TRBV24-1	TRBD2	CATSQGGSERGTYEQYF	TGTGCCACCAGTCAGGGAGGGTCGGAGCGGGGAACCTACGAGCAGTACTTC
TRBJ2-2	NA	TRBV6-4	NA	CATLLGRASWCTGELFF	TGTGCCACCTTATTGGGGCGGGCCAGTTGGTGCACCGGGGAGCTGTTTTTT
TRBJ1-3	NA	TRBV25-1	TRBD1	CASSDLGQENTIYF	TGTGCCAGCAGTGATTTAGGACAGGAGAACACCATATATTTT
TRBJ1-1	NA	TRBV5-1	NA	CASSLETGLNTEAFF	TGCGCCAGCAGCTTGGAAACAGGGCTGAACACTGAAGCTTTCTTT
TRBJ1-1	NA	TRBV6-2/TRBV6-3	NA	CASSWRGWNTEAFF	TGTGCCAGCAGTTGGCGGGGGTGGAACACTGAAGCTTTCTTT
TRBJ1-1	once	TRBV3-1/TRBV3-2	NA	CASSLQGRTEAFF	TGTGCCAGCAGCCTACAGGGAAGGACTGAAGCTTTCTTT
TRBJ1-1	NA	TRBV30	TRBD1	CAWSRRTGGLSNTEAFF	TGTGCCTGGAGTCGTCGGACAGGGGGTTTATCGAACACTGAAGCTTTCTTT
TRBJ1-4	NA	TRBV5-4	NA	CASSLGGREKLFF	TGTGCCAGCAGCTTGGGGGGGCGGGAAAAACTGTTTTTT
TRBJ1-1	NA	TRBV21-1	NA	CASSLAPGGRTEAFF	TGTGCCAGCAGCCTTGCCCCGGGGGGTCGCACTGAAGCTTTCTTT
TRBJ1-1	NA	TRBV18	TRBD1	CASSLLGTGSTEAFF	TGTGCCAGCTCACTTCTTGGGACAGGGAGCACTGAAGCTTTCTTT
TRBJ2-3	NA	TRBV14	NA	CASSQEIRDTQYF	TGTGCCAGCAGCCAAGAAATAAGAGATACGCAGTATTTT
TRBJ2-6	NA	TRBV7-9	NA	CASSLWGSGANVLTF	TGTGCCAGCAGCTTATGGGGGTCCGGGGCCAACGTCCTGACTTTC
TRBJ1-5	NA	TRBV28	TRBD1	CASSFRTGNQPQHF	TGTGCCAGCAGTTTTAGGACAGGGAATCAGCCCCAGCATTTT
TRBJ2-7	NA	TRBV21-1	NA	CASSKEPALPYEQYF	TGTGCCAGCAGCAAAGAACCCGCGCTCCCCTACGAGCAGTACTTC
TRBJ2-1	few	TRBV27	NA	CASSLSKNEQFF	TGTGCCAGCAGTTTATCTAAGAATGAGCAGTTCTTC
TRBJ2-2	NA	TRBV5-4	TRBD2	CASRREGLTGELFF	TGTGCCAGCCGGCGGGAGGGATTAACCGGGGAGCTGTTTTTT
TRBJ2-3	NA	TRBV28	NA	CASSLASPSRTDTQYF	TGTGCCAGCAGTTTGGCTAGCCCCTCTCGCACAGATACGCAGTATTTT
TRBJ2-1	once	TRBV15	NA	CATSRDAGAAYNEQFF	TGTGCCACCAGCAGAGACGCCGGGGCGGCCTACAATGAGCAGTTCTTC
TRBJ2-7	NA	TRBV5-1	NA	CASSLGQATYEQYF	TGCGCCAGCAGCTTGGGCCAGGCGACCTACGAGCAGTACTTC
TRBJ2-5	NA	TRBV5-1	NA	CASSLQETQYF	TGCGCCAGCAGCCTGCAAGAGACCCAGTACTTC
TRBJ1-2	few	TRBV5-5	TRBD1	CASSLAEDRARYGYTF	TGTGCCAGCAGCTTGGCCGAGGACAGGGCAAGGTATGGCTACACCTTC
TRBJ1-2	few	TRBV5-4	TRBD1	CASSETGQGVGGYTF	TGTGCCAGCAGCGAGACGGGACAGGGGGTTGGCGGCTACACCTTC
TRBJ1-1	NA	TRBV28	NA	CASSPYRQGGEAFF	TGTGCCAGCAGTCCATATAGGCAGGGAGGTGAAGCTTTCTTT
TRBJ1-6	NA	TRBV15	NA	CATSRDVREKYNSPLHF	TGTGCCACCAGCAGAGATGTCAGAGAAAAGTATAATTCACCCCTCCACTTT
TRBJ2-7	NA	TRBV27	NA	CASMGLAFPHEQYF	TGTGCCAGCATGGGACTGGCATTTCCCCACGAGCAGTACTTC
TRBJ1-2	NA	TRBV7-2	NA	CASSLSGSNYGYTF	TGTGCCAGCAGCCTATCCGGATCTAACTATGGCTACACCTTC
TRBJ1-5	NA	TRBV12-3/TRBV12-4	NA	CASSSQVNQPQHF	TGTGCCAGCAGTTCACAGGTTAATCAGCCCCAGCATTTT
TRBJ1-4	NA	TRBV13	NA	CASSLDRNNEKLFF	TGTGCCAGCAGCTTAGACAGGAATAATGAAAAACTGTTTTTT
TRBJ1-1	NA	TRBV5-1	NA	CASTNQGVGMNTEAFF	TGCGCCAGCACTAATCAGGGAGTCGGAATGAACACTGAAGCTTTCTTT
TRBJ2-1	NA	TRBV6-4	TRBD2	CASSEDAGGNEQFF	TGTGCCAGCAGTGAAGATGCGGGAGGCAATGAGCAGTTCTTC
TRBJ2-6	NA	TRBV19	NA	CASSIDLKTPGANVLTF	TGTGCCAGTAGTATAGATCTAAAGACACCAGGGGCCAACGTCCTGACTTTC
TRBJ1-1	NA	TRBV19	NA	CASRGAGYSNTEAFF	TGTGCCAGTAGAGGGGCAGGCTACTCGAACACTGAAGCTTTCTTT
TRBJ1-5	NA	TRBV6-5	NA	CASRPGGLNQPQHF	TGTGCCAGCAGGCCGGGGGGGCTCAATCAGCCCCAGCATTTT
TRBJ2-7	NA	TRBV19	NA	CASSIKQNYEQYF	TGTGCCAGTAGTATCAAACAGAACTACGAGCAGTACTTC
TRBJ1-1	NA	TRBV4-3	NA	CASSQDRILNTEAFF	TGCGCCAGCAGCCAAGATCGTATCCTGAACACTGAAGCTTTCTTT
TRBJ2-4	NA	TRBV19	NA	CASTSRTKNIQYF	TGTGCCTCCACAAGTAGAACCAAAAACATTCAGTACTTC
TRBJ1-1	NA	TRBV9	NA	CASSVATGGYTEAFF	TGTGCCAGCAGCGTAGCCACAGGCGGTTACACTGAAGCTTTCTTT
TRBJ1-2	NA	TRBV2	NA	CASRTGSDGYTF	TGTGCCAGCAGAACAGGGTCGGATGGCTACACCTTC
TRBJ2-7	few	TRBV6-5	TRBD1	CASKRDSRFDEQYF	TGTGCCAGCAAAAGGGACAGTCGATTCGACGAGCAGTACTTC
TRBJ2-2	NA	TRBV19	TRBD1	CASSLGTGVPTGELFF	TGTGCCAGTAGTTTAGGGACAGGGGTCCCCACCGGGGAGCTGTTTTTT
TRBJ2-1	NA	TRBV19	NA	CASSYIAEGYEQFF	TGTGCCAGTAGCTACATAGCGGAAGGTTACGAGCAGTTCTTC